The clone carrying this T cell receptor beta chain occurred once. Its antigen remains unidentified. Blood RNA was derived from unsorted whole blood, and germline DNA was extracted too. None of the patients had received treatment, and all had chronic HBV infection. V lost 4 bases, J lost 7 bases, and 14 bases stayed unmatched. The CDR3 is 17 residues long. Germline V gene data show CDR1 as MGHRA and CDR2 as YSYEKL. The data are from a study of tumor-infiltrating lymphocytes in primary liver carcinoma. Study findings and constraints: Pairs comparing tumor with adjacent tissue or blood overlapped less than pairs drawn from tumor regions.

From roughly 0.55 ug of total RNA, TCR beta-specific cDNA was reverse-transcribed using a constant-region primer. Libraries of TCR beta came from three nested multiplex PCR rounds with slightly modified ARM-PCR. In the first two PCR rounds, TRBV1-TRBV30 forward primers were paired with a C-beta reverse primer, and each round lasted approximately 9 cycles. TCRdb re-called the multiplex PCR reads through MiXCR, storing one row per CDR3 protein. This table has about 310,000 distinct CDR3 sequences, roughly two thirds appearing once. The TCR originated in a man between 40 and 49 years old with primary liver carcinoma and hepatitis B virus infection. The sequencing sample was made of peripheral blood. V usage is TRBV4-1 and J usage is TRBJ2-2, with 8 bases fitting TRBD2. The CDR3 DNA reads as TGCGCCAGCAGCCCTACCGTGGGAGCGGGAGACAACGGGGAGCTGTTTTTT. Translating it yields CASSPTVGAGDNGELFF.